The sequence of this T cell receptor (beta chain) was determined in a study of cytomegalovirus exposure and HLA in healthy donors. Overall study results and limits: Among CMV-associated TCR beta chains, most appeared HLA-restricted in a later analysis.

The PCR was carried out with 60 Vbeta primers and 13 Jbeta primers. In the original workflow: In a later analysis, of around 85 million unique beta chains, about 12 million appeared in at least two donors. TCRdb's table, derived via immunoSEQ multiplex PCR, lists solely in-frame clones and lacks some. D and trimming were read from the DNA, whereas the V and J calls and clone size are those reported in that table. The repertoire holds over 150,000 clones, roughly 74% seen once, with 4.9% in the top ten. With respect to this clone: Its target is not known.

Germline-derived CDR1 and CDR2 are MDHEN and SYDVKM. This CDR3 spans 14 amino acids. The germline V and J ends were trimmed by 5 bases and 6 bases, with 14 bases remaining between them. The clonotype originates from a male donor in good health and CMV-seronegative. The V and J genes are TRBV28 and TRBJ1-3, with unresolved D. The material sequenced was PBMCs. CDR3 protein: CASSLYDQVNTIYF. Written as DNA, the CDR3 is TGTGCCAGCAGTCTCTACGATCAAGTAAACACCATATATTTT.